The 21 T cell receptor beta chains below were found in one sample sequenced in a study of monozygotic twins with cystic fibrosis. The repertoire was sequenced with immunoSEQ multiplex PCR; TCRdb's copy has only in-frame clones and lacks some. The table lists 20,000 to 25,000 clones, 95% to 98% of them singletons. The specimen was blood. The receptors were gathered from a girl aged 10 to 17 with cystic fibrosis.

This clone was detected only once. This chain links TRBV2 with TRBJ2-3; D ambiguous. Germline CDR1 reads SNHLY; CDR2 reads FYNNEI. V gave up 8 bases and J gave up 0 bases, with 9 bases separating them. The length of the CDR3 is 13 residues. This chain's CDR3 is CASASTSTDTQYF. DNA for the CDR3: TGTGCCAGCGCCAGTACTAGCACAGATACGCAGTATTTT. The full variable domain, with the rest looked up from reference TRBV2 and TRBJ2-3, is EPEVTQTPSHQVTQMGQEVILRCVPISNHLYFYWYRQILGQKVEFLVSFYNNEISEKSEIFDDQFSVERPDGSNFTLKIRSTKLEDSAMYFCASASTSTDTQYFGPGTRLTVL.

The chain links TRBV19 to TRBJ2-4; the match to TRBD1 covers 8 bases. The CDR3 consists of 14 residues. V trimming: 8 bases; J trimming: 1 base; junction bases outside the gene matches: 4. Germline values: CDR1 LNHDA, CDR2 SQIVND (reference sequence). Here the CDR3 DNA reads TGTGCCAGTGTAGACAGGGGCGCCAAAAACATTCAGTACTTC. Translating it yields CASVDRGAKNIQYF.

This sequence joins TRBV20-1 and TRBJ1-2; no definite D call. V was cut by 4 bases and J by 8 bases, with 11 bases left in between. Germline V gene sequence: CDR1 DFQATT, CDR2 SNEGSKA (reference sequence). The CDR3 length is 11 residues. CDR3 amino acids: CSATHSGGYTF. As DNA, the CDR3 is TGCAGTGCTACACACAGCGGAGGCTACACCTTC.

This clone was counted a single time. J is TRBJ1-1 and V is TRBV5-6; a weak D match, TRBD1 (6 bases). This CDR3 region has 15 residues. Trimming shortened V by 4 bases and J by 5 bases, and 18 bases separated the two germline ends. Germline loops: CDR1 SGHDT, CDR2 YYEEEE. The CDR3 nucleotides are TGTGCCAGCAGCATAGGTTGGGTTACAGGGACTGAAGCTTTCTTT. Translated, it gives CASSIGWVTGTEAFF.

V and J are TRBV5-4 and TRBJ2-2; D is perhaps TRBD2 (5 bases). Germline CDR1 is SGHNT and CDR2 is YYREEE (reference sequence). The V end lost 0 bases, the J end lost 4 bases, and 10 bases lay between the germline ends. This CDR3 region has 15 residues. CDR3 DNA sequence: TGTGCCAGCAGCTTGGACCAGCGGACCACCGGGGAGCTGTTTTTT. Translation: CASSLDQRTTGELFF.

This chain links TRBV30 with TRBJ2-1; TRBD2 agrees at 10 bases. V gave up 2 bases and J gave up 9 bases; unmatched junction bases: 10. This CDR3 spans 15 amino acids. In germline, CDR1 is GTSNPN, CDR2 SVGIG (reference sequence). CDR3 protein: CAWSKPGLAYGEQFF. CDR3 DNA: TGTGCCTGGAGTAAACCGGGACTAGCGTACGGTGAGCAGTTCTTC.

This clone was recorded once. V and J are TRBV5-1 and TRBJ2-1, with D possibly TRBD2 on 6 matching bases. Trimming took 7 bases from V and 1 from J, leaving 21 bases between them. This CDR3 region has 17 residues. Germline V lookup: CDR1 SGHRS, CDR2 YFSETQ. In DNA, the CDR3 is TGCGCCAGCGCTGGCGTAAGTAGCGGCCTTTCCTACAATGAGCAGTTCTTC. Translated, it gives CASAGVSSGLSYNEQFF. The entire variable domain, with the rest obtained from reference TRBV5-1 and TRBJ2-1, is as follows: KAGVTQTPRYLIKTRGQQVTLSCSPISGHRSVSWYQQTPGQGLQFLFEYFSETQRNKGNFPGRFSGRQFSNSRSEMNVSTLELGDSALYLCASAGVSSGLSYNEQFFGPGTRLTVL.

The chain carries TRBV6-5 and TRBJ1-1; 7 bases match TRBD1. The CDR3 has 14 amino acids. Germline assignment: CDR1 MNHEY and CDR2 SVGAGI. J was trimmed by 3 bases and V by 6 bases; bases with no gene match: 7. The CDR3 is CASSIGTVYTEAFF. CDR3 coding DNA: TGTGCCAGCAGCATTGGGACAGTTTACACTGAAGCTTTCTTT.

As DNA, the CDR3 is TGTGCCAGCCGCCGGGGGTCCTACGAAGAGCAGTACTTC. Residues: CASRRGSYEEQYF. V and J are TRBV2 and TRBJ2-7, with D tentatively TRBD2 (6 bases). Trimming pared 8 bases from V and 7 bases from J, leaving 18 bases between. Germline V gene lookup returns CDR1 SNHLY and CDR2 FYNNEI. This CDR3 spans 13 amino acids.

The chain carries TRBV6-1 and TRBJ2-4, with 7 positions matching TRBD1. CDR1 and CDR2 (germline): MNHNS, SASEGT. This CDR3 has 14 residues. V was clipped by 11 bases and J by 0 bases; unmatched bases: 7. The CDR3 DNA reads as TGTGCCTCCCAGGGGGATTTAGCCAAAAACATTCAGTACTTC. Translation gives CASQGDLAKNIQYF.

The chain combines TRBV27 with TRBJ2-4; tentatively, D is TRBD2 (6 bases). Germline CDR1 reads MNHEY; CDR2 reads SMNVEV (reference sequence). Trimming took off 2 bases at V and 7 bases at J, with 9 bases between the two ends. The CDR3 is 13 amino acids. The CDR3 nucleotides read TGTGCCAGCAGTTTACGGGAGAACAACATTCAGTACTTC. Translation gives CASSLRENNIQYF.

J is TRBJ2-7 and V is TRBV4-3, with D perhaps TRBD1 (5 bases). Germline V gives CDR1 LGHNA, CDR2 YSLEER. Trimming pared 1 base from V and 5 bases from J, leaving 6 bases between. The CDR3 contains 12 residues. As DNA, the CDR3 is TGCGCCAGCAGCCAAGTGGGGCACGAGCAGTACTTC. Translating gives CASSQVGHEQYF.

The V and J genes are TRBV5-4 and TRBJ1-4, with D possibly TRBD1 on 5 matching bases. This CDR3 region has 16 residues. Germline assignment: CDR1 SGHNT and CDR2 YYREEE (reference sequence). V was shortened by 3 bases and J by 10 bases, with 22 bases between the two germline ends. The CDR3 DNA reads TGTGCCAGCAGCTCAAGCGGAGGGGTACCGGCCGGAAAACTGTTTTTT. Protein sequence: CASSSSGGVPAGKLFF.

J is TRBJ2-5 and V is TRBV4-3, with D unresolved. The V end was cut by 1 base, the J end by 5 bases, with 8 bases between. Germline CDR1 LGHNA, CDR2 YSLEER. This CDR3 comprises 13 residues. The CDR3 sequence is CASSQVAGETQYF. CDR3 bases: TGCGCCAGCAGCCAAGTCGCTGGTGAGACCCAGTACTTC.

This clone came up once. The chain is built from TRBV7-2 and TRBJ2-5; D remains ambiguous. The germline gives CDR1 SGHTA, CDR2 FQGNSA. This CDR3 contains 13 residues. The V gene lost 5 bases and the J gene lost 7 bases, with 14 bases spanning the gap. In DNA, the CDR3 is TGTGCCAGCAGCCCGCCACTCCAGGCGACCCAGTACTTC. Translating it yields CASSPPLQATQYF.

This chain links TRBV30 with TRBJ1-2; 8 bases align to TRBD1. J lost 8 bases, V lost 7 bases, and 15 bases had no gene match. In germline, CDR1 is GTSNPN, CDR2 SVGIG (reference sequence). This CDR3 contains 14 residues. The CDR3 DNA is TGTGCCTCCCCGGGACAGGCCTTCTATGGAGGCTACACCTTC. Translating gives CASPGQAFYGGYTF.

The V gene is TRBV18, the J gene TRBJ2-3; possibly TRBD2 for D (6 bases). The germline V gene encodes CDR1 KGHSH and CDR2 LQKENI. V was pared by 6 bases and J by 5 bases, with 12 bases between. The CDR3 is made up of 13 amino acids. The CDR3, as DNA: TGTGCCAGCTCCCCGGGACTTGTAGATACGCAGTATTTT. Residues: CASSPGLVDTQYF. Full variable domain (missing parts from reference TRBV18 and TRBJ2-3): NAGVMQNPRHLVRRRGQEARLRCSPMKGHSHVYWYRQLPEEGLKFMVYLQKENIIDESGMPKERFSAEFPKEGPSILRIQQVVRGDSAAYFCASSPGLVDTQYFGPGTRLTVL.

The chain employs TRBV7-9 and TRBJ2-7, with TRBD2 identical over 9 bases. V was clipped by 5 bases and J by 3 bases; unmatched bases: 8. The CDR3 spans 15 residues. In germline, CDR1 is SEHNR, CDR2 FQNEAQ (reference sequence). The chain's CDR3 is CASSHGEREDYEQYV. As DNA, the CDR3 is TGTGCCAGCAGCCACGGGGAGCGGGAGGACTACGAGCAGTACGTC.

The chain links TRBV10-3 to TRBJ1-5; 7 nucleotides agree with TRBD1. The CDR3 loop spans 15 amino acids. Trimming cost V 2 bases and J 1 base; bases outside gene matches: 2. Germline lookup yields CDR1 ENHRY and CDR2 SYGVKD. This CDR3 reads CAISEKGASNQPQHF. DNA of the CDR3: TGTGCCATCAGTGAGAAGGGGGCAAGCAATCAGCCCCAGCATTTT.

The chain has TRBV7-9 and TRBJ1-1, with D possibly matching TRBD1 (5 bases). Trimming stripped 3 bases from V and 1 base from J, with 9 bases between. From germline, CDR1 is SEHNR and CDR2 FQNEAQ (reference sequence). The length of the CDR3 is 14 residues. Here the CDR3 reads CASSLGESNTEAFF. In DNA, the CDR3 is TGTGCCAGCAGCTTGGGGGAATCGAACACTGAAGCTTTCTTT.

The chain has TRBV27 and TRBJ1-2; 9 positions match TRBD1. Germline loops: CDR1 MNHEY, CDR2 SMNVEV (reference sequence). The CDR3 covers 15 residues. The J segment lost 6 bases and the V segment lost 6 bases, leaving 11 bases of the junction unmatched. Here the CDR3 DNA reads TGTGCCAGCAGGAACGTGGACAGGGGAGACGATGGCTACACCTTC. Translated: CASRNVDRGDDGYTF.